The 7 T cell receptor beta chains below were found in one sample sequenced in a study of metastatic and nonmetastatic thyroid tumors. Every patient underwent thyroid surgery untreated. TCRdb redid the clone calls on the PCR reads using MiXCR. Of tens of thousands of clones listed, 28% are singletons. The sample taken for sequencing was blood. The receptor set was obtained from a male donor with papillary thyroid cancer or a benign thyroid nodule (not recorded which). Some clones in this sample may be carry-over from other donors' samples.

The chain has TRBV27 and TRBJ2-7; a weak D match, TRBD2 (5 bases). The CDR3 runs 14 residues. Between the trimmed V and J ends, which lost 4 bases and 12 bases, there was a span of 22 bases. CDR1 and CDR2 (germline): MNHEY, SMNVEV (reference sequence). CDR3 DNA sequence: TGTGCCAGCAGTTCGGTTAGCGTTCCCTCTGGTTGGTACTTC. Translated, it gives CASSSVSVPSGWYF.

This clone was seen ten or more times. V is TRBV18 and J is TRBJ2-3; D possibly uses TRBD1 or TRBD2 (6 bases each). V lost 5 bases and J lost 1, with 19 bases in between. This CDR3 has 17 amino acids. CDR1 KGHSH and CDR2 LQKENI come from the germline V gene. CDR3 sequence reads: CASSSGTGGLRTDTQYF. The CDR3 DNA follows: TGTGCCAGCTCATCGGGGACCGGGGGCCTACGCACAGATACGCAGTATTTT.

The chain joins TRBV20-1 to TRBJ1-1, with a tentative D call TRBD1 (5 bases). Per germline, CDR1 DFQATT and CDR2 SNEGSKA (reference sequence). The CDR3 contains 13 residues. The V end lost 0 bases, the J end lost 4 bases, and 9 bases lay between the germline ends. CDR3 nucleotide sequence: TGCAGTGCTAGAGATCTCCAGGGCACTGAAGCTTTCTTT. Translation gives CSARDLQGTEAFF.

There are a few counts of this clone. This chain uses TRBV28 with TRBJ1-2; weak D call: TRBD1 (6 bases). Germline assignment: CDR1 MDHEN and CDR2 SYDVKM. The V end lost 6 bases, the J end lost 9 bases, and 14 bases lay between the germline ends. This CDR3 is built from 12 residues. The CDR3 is CASSPTGMSYTF. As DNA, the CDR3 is TGTGCCAGCAGCCCCACAGGGATGAGCTACACCTTC.

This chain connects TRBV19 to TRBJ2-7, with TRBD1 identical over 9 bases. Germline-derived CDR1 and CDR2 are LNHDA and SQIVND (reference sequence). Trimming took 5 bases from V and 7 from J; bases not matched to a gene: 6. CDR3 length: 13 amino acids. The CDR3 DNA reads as TGTGCCAGTAGTCCGACAGGGGGACGAGAGCAGTACTTC. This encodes CASSPTGGREQYF.

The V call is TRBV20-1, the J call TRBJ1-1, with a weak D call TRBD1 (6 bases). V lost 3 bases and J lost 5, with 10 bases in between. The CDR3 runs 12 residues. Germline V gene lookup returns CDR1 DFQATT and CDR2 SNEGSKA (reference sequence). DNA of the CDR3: TGCAGTGCTAGGGAAGGGGGGACTGAAGCTTTCTTT. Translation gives CSAREGGTEAFF.

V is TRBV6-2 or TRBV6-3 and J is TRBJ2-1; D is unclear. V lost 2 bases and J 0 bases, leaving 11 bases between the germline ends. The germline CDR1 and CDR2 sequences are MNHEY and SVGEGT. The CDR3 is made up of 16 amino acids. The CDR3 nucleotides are TGTGCCAGCAGTTACCGGCGTAAGTTCTCCTACAATGAGCAGTTCTTC. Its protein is CASSYRRKFSYNEQFF.